The T cell receptor (beta chain) under discussion was sequenced for a study of T cell repertoires in cytomegalovirus infection. Overall study: Indications came from public TCR beta signatures; they pointed to CMV infection and to a matching HLA type. Overall study results and limits: What dominated the ex vivo response were HLA-C-restricted CMV-specific TCR beta clonotypes.

TCRdb recomputed calls from the reads with MiXCR, one row per CDR3 protein. The sample has under 850,000 distinct CDR3 sequences; about 40% are singletons. The sample holds a few counts of this clonotype. What it binds is not known. The CDR3 is 12 amino acids. Trimming cost V 7 bases and J 5 bases; bases outside gene matches: 8. Per germline, CDR1 SQVTM and CDR2 ANQGSEA. The sample taken for sequencing was PBMCs. The source is a human donor in good health (CMV status not recorded). Some clones in this sample may be carry-over from other donors' samples. This chain connects TRBV29-1 to TRBJ2-7; TRBD2 matches 7 bases. The CDR3 DNA sequence: TGCAGCGGTAGACTAGCAGGCGACGAGCAGTACTTC. Its translation is CSGRLAGDEQYF.